The clone carrying this TCR beta chain has just a few counts. RNA in amounts of roughly 0.5 to 1 ug was reverse transcribed with random hexamers. TCRdb redid the calling of the immunoSEQ multiplex PCR reads with MiXCR, one entry per CDR3 protein. This sample carries 70,000 to 100,000 distinct CDR3 sequences, about 95% of them seen once, and the ten largest clones take around 0.41%. There are 13 residues in the CDR3. Trimming shortened V by 3 bases and J by 2 bases, and 7 bases separated the two germline ends. Germline V gene sequence: CDR1 LNHDA, CDR2 SQIVND (reference sequence). The entry originates in a study of CD8 T cells in Susac syndrome.

The genes are TRBV19 and TRBJ1-1; D unresolved. The sequence came from a human donor with Susac syndrome. The sequenced material came from CD8+ T cells from PBMCs. CDR3 nucleotide sequence: TGTGCCAGTAGTATTTGGGGAAACACTGAAGCTTTCTTT. This translates into CASSIWGNTEAFF.